This T cell receptor (beta chain) was profiled in a study of regulatory T cells in long-lasting Graves disease. The germline V gene encodes CDR1 SNHLY and CDR2 FYNNEI. The CDR3 consists of 15 residues. Study-wide findings and caveats: Accuracy might have suffered from few samples. Those with persistent Graves' had less TCR diversity than newly diagnosed patients.

Time point: newly diagnosed GD, antithyroid drugs for less than 3 months. With RNA extracted from PBMCs as input, the TCR library was made. This clonotype appeared many times. No antigen is known for it. According to the study, TCR beta libraries were built with iRepertoire HTBI primers and CDR3-region Arm-PCR. From the multiplex PCR reads, TCRdb called clonotypes with MiXCR, one entry per CDR3 protein. Of roughly 250,000 distinct CDR3 sequences in the sample, about 20% are singletons; the top ten hold around 15%. The sample was also linked to a second study, of T cells in Graves' hyperthyroidism and ophthalmopathy. This second study says: Not enrolled were patients with uncontrolled infection, other autoimmune disease, pregnancy or lactation. HTBI primers were the set used in a first-round RT-PCR of the TCR CDR3.

The sequence was obtained from a woman younger than 45 with Graves disease. Material: peripheral blood mononuclear cells (PBMCs), obtained at new diagnosis, from a patient treated with antithyroid drugs. J is TRBJ1-6 and V is TRBV2; D is perhaps TRBD1 (6 bases). The CDR3 bases are TGTGCGTGTGTGGACAGCAGCTCCTATAATTCACCCCTCCACTTT. Translation gives CACVDSSSYNSPLHF.